This entry features one T cell receptor (beta chain) sequence. V lost 6 bases, J lost 9 bases, and 10 bases stayed unmatched. This CDR3 has 14 residues. Germline V lookup: CDR1 ENHRY, CDR2 SYGVKD. This sample is drawn from a study of blood T cell repertoires in COVID-19. The overall study: Sample material is recorded as cDNA or gDNA derived from T cells, B-cell-depleted T cells, or PBMCs.

As handled by the study authors: The authors estimated nucleated cell counts from reference gene primer amplification. TCRdb keeps only in-frame clones here, not all; method: immunoSEQ multiplex PCR. That table gives V, J and clone size, and the DNA gave D and trimming. Here the sample spans approximately 300,000 clones, around 87% being singletons. The study assigned cohorts using participant-reported clinical history. This clonotype was obtained from a woman under 30 with acute COVID-19. The chain uses TRBV10-3 and TRBJ2-2; 7 bases align to TRBD1. The material sequenced was PBMCs or T cells enriched from blood (not recorded which). CDR3 nucleotides: TGTGCCATCAGCTCCGGGACAGAGAATAGGGAGCTGTTTTTT. This translates into CAISSGTENRELFF.